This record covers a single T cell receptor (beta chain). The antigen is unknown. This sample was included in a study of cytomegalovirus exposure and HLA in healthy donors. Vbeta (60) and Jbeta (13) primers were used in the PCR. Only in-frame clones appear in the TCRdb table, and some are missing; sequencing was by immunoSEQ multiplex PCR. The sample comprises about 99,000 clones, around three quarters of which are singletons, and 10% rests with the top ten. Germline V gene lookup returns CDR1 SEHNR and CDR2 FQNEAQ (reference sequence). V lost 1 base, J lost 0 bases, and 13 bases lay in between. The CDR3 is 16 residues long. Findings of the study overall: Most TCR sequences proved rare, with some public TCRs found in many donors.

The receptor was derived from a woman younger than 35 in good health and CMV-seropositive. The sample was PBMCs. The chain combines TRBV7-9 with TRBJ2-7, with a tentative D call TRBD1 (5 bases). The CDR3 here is CASSLVSTGSSYEQYF. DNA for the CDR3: TGTGCCAGCAGCTTAGTTAGTACAGGAAGCTCCTACGAGCAGTACTTC.